The 9 T cell receptor beta chains below were found in one sample sequenced in a study of identifying expanded T cells in peripheral blood. Sequencing used immunoSEQ multiplex PCR; TCRdb keeps in-frame clones, though not all of them. Among about 110,000 clones, roughly nine tenths were seen once, and the ten largest hold roughly 7.6%. Material for sequencing was blood. The source is a person between 18 and 70 years old in good health.

This clone was picked up a small number of times. The rearrangement uses TRBV14 and TRBJ1-3; D is perhaps TRBD1 (6 bases). The CDR3 runs to 14 residues. Deletions cut 4 bases from V and 2 bases from J, with 9 bases between. Germline loops: CDR1 SGHDN, CDR2 FVKESK. The DNA of the CDR3 is TGTGCCAGCAGCCTCGACAGGACTGGAAACACCATATATTTT. This translates into CASSLDRTGNTIYF.

The chain recombines TRBV5-1 with TRBJ2-7; D not resolved. This CDR3 comprises 13 residues. Trimming took 1 base from V and 7 from J, leaving 12 bases between them. CDR1 and CDR2 from the germline V gene are SGHRS and YFSETQ. The CDR3 region is CASSLTPSKEQYF. As DNA, the CDR3 is TGCGCCAGCAGCTTGACGCCCTCTAAAGAGCAGTACTTC.

The V call is TRBV5-1, the J call TRBJ1-4; D gene ambiguous. Germline-derived CDR1 and CDR2 are SGHRS and YFSETQ. The CDR3 has 15 amino acids. With 0 bases removed from V and 5 bases from J, the gap between germline ends came to 11 bases. CDR3 amino acids: CASSLAEETNEKLFF. The CDR3, as DNA: TGCGCCAGCAGCTTGGCGGAGGAGACGAATGAAAAACTGTTTTTT. The complete variable domain, with remaining parts taken from reference TRBV5-1 and TRBJ1-4, reads KAGVTQTPRYLIKTRGQQVTLSCSPISGHRSVSWYQQTPGQGLQFLFEYFSETQRNKGNFPGRFSGRQFSNSRSEMNVSTLELGDSALYLCASSLAEETNEKLFFGSGTQLSVL.

The CDR3 DNA reads TGCAGCGTCAACAGGGACACGAACACCGGGGAGCTGTTTTTT. The encoded protein is CSVNRDTNTGELFF. The V and J genes are TRBV29-1 and TRBJ2-2; a possible D gene is TRBD1 (6 bases). V was shortened by 6 bases and J by 0 bases, with 11 bases between the two germline ends. This CDR3 spans 14 amino acids. CDR1 is SQVTM, CDR2 ANQGSEA, per germline.

The chain joins TRBV5-1 to TRBJ2-7, with D unresolved. V was pared by 1 base and J by 2 bases, with 10 bases between. CDR1 SGHRS and CDR2 YFSETQ come from the germline V gene. This CDR3 region has 14 residues. The CDR3 region has the DNA TGCGCCAGCAGCTTGTTGGCTAGACCCTACGAGCAGTACTTC. Translated, it gives CASSLLARPYEQYF.

The chain has TRBV5-4 and TRBJ1-4; 8 nucleotides agree with TRBD1. Per germline, CDR1 SGHNT and CDR2 YYREEE (reference sequence). CDR3 length: 12 amino acids. Losses at the gene ends were 4 bases for V and 8 bases for J; bases not matched to a gene: 1. DNA for the CDR3: TGTGCCAGCAGCGGGACAGGAGAAAAACTGTTTTTT. Its protein is CASSGTGEKLFF.

V is TRBV2 and J is TRBJ2-7; D not certain. Germline CDR1 SNHLY, CDR2 FYNNEI. This CDR3 comprises 15 residues. V shed 1 base and J shed 6 bases, with 16 bases lying between them. CDR3 in DNA: TGTGCCAGCAGTGAAGAGGTGGCCGGCCAAGGCGAGCAGTACTTC. Its translation: CASSEEVAGQGEQYF.

The chain has TRBV2 and TRBJ2-3, with a tentative D call TRBD2 (6 bases). Germline loops: CDR1 SNHLY, CDR2 FYNNEI. V was cut by 10 bases and J by 0 bases, with 17 bases left in between. CDR3 length equals 15 residues. CDR3 sequence: CATDLSGSSTDTQYF. Written as DNA, the CDR3 is TGTGCCACCGACCTTAGCGGTTCTAGCACAGATACGCAGTATTTT.

This clone was seen only a few times. This rearrangement joins TRBV9 to TRBJ1-1; D ambiguous. The CDR3 runs 14 residues. The germline CDR1 and CDR2 sequences are SGDLS and YYNGEE. Trimming removed 1 base at V and 1 base at J, with 8 bases between. Here the CDR3 DNA reads TGTGCCAGCAGCGTAAGCCAGACGAACACTGAAGCTTTCTTT. Its protein product is CASSVSQTNTEAFF.